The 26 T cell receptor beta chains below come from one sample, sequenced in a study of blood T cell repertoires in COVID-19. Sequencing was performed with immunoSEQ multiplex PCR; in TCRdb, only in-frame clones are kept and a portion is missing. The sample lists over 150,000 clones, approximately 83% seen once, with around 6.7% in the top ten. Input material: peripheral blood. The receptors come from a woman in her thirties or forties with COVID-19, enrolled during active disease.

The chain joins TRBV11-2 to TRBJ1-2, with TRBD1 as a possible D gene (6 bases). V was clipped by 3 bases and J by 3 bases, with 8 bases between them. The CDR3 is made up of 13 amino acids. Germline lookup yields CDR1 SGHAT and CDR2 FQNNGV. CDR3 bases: TGTGCCAGCAGCTTGGGACAAGACTATGGCTACACCTTC. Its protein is CASSLGQDYGYTF.

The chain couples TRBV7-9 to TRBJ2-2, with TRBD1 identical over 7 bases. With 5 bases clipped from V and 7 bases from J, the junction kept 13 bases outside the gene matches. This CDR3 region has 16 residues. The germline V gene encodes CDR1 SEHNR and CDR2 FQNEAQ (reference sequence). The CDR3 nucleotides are TGTGCCAGCAGCCCGAGAGGACAGGTTGATGGCGGGGAGCTGTTTTTT. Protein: CASSPRGQVDGGELFF. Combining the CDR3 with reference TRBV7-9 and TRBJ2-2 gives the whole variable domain DTGVSQNPRHKITKRGQNVTFRCDPISEHNRLYWYRQTLGQGPEFLTYFQNEAQLEKSRLLSDRFSAERPKGSFSTLEIQRTEQGDSAMYLCASSPRGQVDGGELFFGEGSRLTVL.

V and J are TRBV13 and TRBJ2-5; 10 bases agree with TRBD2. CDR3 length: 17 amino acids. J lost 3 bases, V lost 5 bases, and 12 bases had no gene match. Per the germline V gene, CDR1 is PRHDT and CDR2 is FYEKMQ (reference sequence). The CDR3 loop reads CASSLDYSGGPEETQYF. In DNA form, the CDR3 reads TGTGCCAGCAGCCTCGACTATAGCGGGGGGCCGGAAGAGACCCAGTACTTC.

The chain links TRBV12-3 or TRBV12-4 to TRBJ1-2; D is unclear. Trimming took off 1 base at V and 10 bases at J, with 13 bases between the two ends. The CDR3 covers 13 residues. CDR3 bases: TGTGCCAGCAGTTTAGGGGAGGGAGGATTCTACACCTTC. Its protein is CASSLGEGGFYTF.

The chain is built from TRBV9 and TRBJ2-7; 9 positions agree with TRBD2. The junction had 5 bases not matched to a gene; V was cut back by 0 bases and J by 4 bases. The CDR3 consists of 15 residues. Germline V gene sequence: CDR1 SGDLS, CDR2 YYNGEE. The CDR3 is CASSVGLAEGYEQYF. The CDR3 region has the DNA TGTGCCAGCAGCGTAGGACTAGCGGAAGGGTACGAGCAGTACTTC.

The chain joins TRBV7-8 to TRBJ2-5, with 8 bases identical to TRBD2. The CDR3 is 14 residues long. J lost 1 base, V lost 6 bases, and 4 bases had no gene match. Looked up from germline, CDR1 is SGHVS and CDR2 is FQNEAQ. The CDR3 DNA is TGTGCCAGCAGACCGCTAGCGGGCCAAGAGACCCAGTACTTC. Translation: CASRPLAGQETQYF.

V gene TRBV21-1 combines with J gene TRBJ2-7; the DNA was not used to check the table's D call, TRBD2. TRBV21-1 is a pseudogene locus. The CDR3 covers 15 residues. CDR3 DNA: TGTGCCAGCAGCAAGACTAGCGGGGGCCACTACGAGCAGTACTTC. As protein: CASSKTSGGHYEQYF.

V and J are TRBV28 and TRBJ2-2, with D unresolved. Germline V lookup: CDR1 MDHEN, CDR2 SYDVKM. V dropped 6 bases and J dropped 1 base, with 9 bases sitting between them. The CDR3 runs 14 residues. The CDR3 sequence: CASRVTQNTGELFF. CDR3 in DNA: TGTGCCAGCAGGGTTACTCAGAACACCGGGGAGCTGTTTTTT.

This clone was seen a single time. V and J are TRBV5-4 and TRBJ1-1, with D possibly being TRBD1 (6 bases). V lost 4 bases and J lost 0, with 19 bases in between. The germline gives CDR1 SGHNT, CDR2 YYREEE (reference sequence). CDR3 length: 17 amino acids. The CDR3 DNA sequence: TGTGCCAGCAGCCCATCAGGGGTGGGAGGGCTGAACACTGAAGCTTTCTTT. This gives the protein CASSPSGVGGLNTEAFF. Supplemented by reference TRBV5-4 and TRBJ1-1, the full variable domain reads ETGVTQSPTHLIKTRGQQVTLRCSSQSGHNTVSWYQQALGQGPQFIFQYYREEENGRGNFPPRFSGLQFPNYSSELNVNALELDDSALYLCASSPSGVGGLNTEAFFGQGTRLTVV.

The CDR3 loop is CASSAWGGSNEKLFF. In DNA form, the CDR3 reads TGTGCCAGCAGTGCCTGGGGAGGGTCGAATGAAAAACTGTTTTTT. The chain joins TRBV2 to TRBJ1-4; no clear D gene. Trimming removed 4 bases at V and 5 bases at J, with 14 bases between. In germline, CDR1 is SNHLY, CDR2 FYNNEI. This CDR3 is 15 amino acids long. Drawing the rest from reference TRBV2 and TRBJ1-4, the complete variable domain is EPEVTQTPSHQVTQMGQEVILRCVPISNHLYFYWYRQILGQKVEFLVSFYNNEISEKSEIFDDQFSVERPDGSNFTLKIRSTKLEDSAMYFCASSAWGGSNEKLFFGSGTQLSVL.

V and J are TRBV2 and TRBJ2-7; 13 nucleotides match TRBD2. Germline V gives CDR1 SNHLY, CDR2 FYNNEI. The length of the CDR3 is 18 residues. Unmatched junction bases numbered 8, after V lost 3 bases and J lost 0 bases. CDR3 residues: CASSERLAGGLSSYEQYF. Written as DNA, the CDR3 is TGTGCCAGCAGTGAGCGACTAGCGGGGGGCTTGAGCTCCTACGAGCAGTACTTC.

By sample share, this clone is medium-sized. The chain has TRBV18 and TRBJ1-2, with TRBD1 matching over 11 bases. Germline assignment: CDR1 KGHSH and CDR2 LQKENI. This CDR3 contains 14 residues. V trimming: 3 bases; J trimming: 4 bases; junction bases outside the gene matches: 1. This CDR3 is CASSPGQGGYGYTF. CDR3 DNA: TGTGCCAGCTCACCGGGACAGGGGGGCTATGGCTACACCTTC.

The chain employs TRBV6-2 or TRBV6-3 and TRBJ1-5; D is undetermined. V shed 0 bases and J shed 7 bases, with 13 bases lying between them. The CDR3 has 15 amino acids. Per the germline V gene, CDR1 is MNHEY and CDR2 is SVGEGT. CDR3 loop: CASSYSGGEGQPQHF. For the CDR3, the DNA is TGTGCCAGCAGTTACTCGGGTGGGGAGGGCCAGCCCCAGCATTTT.

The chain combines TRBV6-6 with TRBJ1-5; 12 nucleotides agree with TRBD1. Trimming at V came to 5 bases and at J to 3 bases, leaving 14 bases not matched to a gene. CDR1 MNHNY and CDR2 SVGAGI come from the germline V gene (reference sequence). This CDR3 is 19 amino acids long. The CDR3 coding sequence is TGTGCCAGCAGTCCCCGGCCTCCGGGACAGGGGGCGTACAATCAGCCCCAGCATTTT. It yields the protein CASSPRPPGQGAYNQPQHF.

The CDR3 region has the DNA TGTGCCAGCAGCCTGTCCCCGGGAAGTCACGAGCAGTACTTC. It specifies CASSLSPGSHEQYF. The rearrangement joins TRBV11-2 to TRBJ2-7; maybe TRBD2 (5 bases). The CDR3 totals 14 residues. V was pared by 5 bases and J by 5 bases, with 16 bases between. Germline loops: CDR1 SGHAT, CDR2 FQNNGV. Complete variable domain (other parts from reference TRBV11-2 and TRBJ2-7): EAGVAQSPRYKIIEKRQSVAFWCNPISGHATLYWYQQILGQGPKLLIQFQNNGVVDDSQLPKDRFSAERLKGVDSTLKIQPAKLEDSAVYLCASSLSPGSHEQYFGPGTRLTVT.

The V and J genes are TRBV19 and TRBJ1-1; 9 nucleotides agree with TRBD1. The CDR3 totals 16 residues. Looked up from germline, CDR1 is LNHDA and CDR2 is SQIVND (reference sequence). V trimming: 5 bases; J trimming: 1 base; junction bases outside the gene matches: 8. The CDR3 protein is CASSLIPGQGNTEAFF. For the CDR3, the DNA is TGTGCCAGTAGTCTGATACCGGGACAGGGGAACACTGAAGCTTTCTTT.

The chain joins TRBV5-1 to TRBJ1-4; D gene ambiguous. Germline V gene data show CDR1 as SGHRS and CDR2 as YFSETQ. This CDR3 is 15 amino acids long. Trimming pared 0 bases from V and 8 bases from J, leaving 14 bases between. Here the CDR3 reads CASSLADPTREKLFF. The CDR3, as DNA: TGCGCCAGCAGCTTGGCCGACCCGACAAGGGAAAAACTGTTTTTT. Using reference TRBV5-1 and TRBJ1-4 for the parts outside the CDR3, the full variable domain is KAGVTQTPRYLIKTRGQQVTLSCSPISGHRSVSWYQQTPGQGLQFLFEYFSETQRNKGNFPGRFSGRQFSNSRSEMNVSTLELGDSALYLCASSLADPTREKLFFGSGTQLSVL.

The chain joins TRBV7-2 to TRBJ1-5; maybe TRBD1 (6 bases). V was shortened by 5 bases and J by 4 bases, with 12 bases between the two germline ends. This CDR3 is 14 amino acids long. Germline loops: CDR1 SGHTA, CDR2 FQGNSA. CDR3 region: CASSNPGQNQPQHF. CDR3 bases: TGTGCCAGCAGCAACCCGGGACAAAATCAGCCCCAGCATTTT.

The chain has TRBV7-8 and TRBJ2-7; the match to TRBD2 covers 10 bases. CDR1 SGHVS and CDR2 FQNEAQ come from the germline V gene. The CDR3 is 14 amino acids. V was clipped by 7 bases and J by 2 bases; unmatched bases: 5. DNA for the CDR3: TGTGCCAGCACCGCTAGCGGGGGCACCTACGAGCAGTACTTC. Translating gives CASTASGGTYEQYF.

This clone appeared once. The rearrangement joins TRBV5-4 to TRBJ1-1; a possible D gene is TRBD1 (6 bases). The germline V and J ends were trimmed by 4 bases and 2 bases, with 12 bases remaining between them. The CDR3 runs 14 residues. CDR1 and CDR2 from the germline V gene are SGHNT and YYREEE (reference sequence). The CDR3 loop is CASSGGAFNTEAFF. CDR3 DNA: TGTGCCAGCAGCGGGGGGGCGTTCAACACTGAAGCTTTCTTT.

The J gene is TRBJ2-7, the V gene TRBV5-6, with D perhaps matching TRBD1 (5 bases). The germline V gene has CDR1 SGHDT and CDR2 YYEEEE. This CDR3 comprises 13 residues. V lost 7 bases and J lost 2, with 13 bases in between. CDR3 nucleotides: TGTGCCAGCTCCCCTTCCAGGGCCTACGAGCAGTACTTC. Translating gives CASSPSRAYEQYF. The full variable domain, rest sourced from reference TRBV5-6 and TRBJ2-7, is DAGVTQSPTHLIKTRGQQVTLRCSPKSGHDTVSWYQQALGQGPQFIFQYYEEEERQRGNFPDRFSGHQFPNYSSELNVNALLLGDSALYLCASSPSRAYEQYFGPGTRLTVT.

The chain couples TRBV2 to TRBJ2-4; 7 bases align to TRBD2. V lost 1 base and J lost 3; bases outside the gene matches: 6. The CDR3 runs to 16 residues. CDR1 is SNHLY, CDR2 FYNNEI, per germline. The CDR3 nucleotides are TGTGCCAGCAGTGAAGAGGCTAGCGGACACAAAAACATTCAGTACTTC. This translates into CASSEEASGHKNIQYF.

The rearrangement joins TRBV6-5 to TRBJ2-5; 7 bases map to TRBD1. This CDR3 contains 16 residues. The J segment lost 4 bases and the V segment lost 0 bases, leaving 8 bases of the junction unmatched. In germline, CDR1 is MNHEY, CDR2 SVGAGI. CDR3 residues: CASSYSISGGGETQYF. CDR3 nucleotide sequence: TGTGCCAGCAGTTACTCGATATCAGGGGGTGGAGAGACCCAGTACTTC.

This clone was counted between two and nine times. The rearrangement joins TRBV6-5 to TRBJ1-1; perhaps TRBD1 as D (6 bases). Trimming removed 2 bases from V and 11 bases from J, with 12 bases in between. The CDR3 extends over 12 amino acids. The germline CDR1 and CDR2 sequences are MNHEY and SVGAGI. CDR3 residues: CASSYPTGRAFF. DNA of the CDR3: TGTGCCAGCAGTTACCCGACAGGAAGGGCTTTCTTT.

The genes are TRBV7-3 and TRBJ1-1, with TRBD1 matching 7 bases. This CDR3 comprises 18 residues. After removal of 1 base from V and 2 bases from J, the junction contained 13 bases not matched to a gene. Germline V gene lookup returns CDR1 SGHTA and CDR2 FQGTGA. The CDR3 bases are TGTGCCAGCAGCTTAAGAGGCGACAGGGTGTGGGGTAACACTGAAGCTTTCTTT. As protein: CASSLRGDRVWGNTEAFF.

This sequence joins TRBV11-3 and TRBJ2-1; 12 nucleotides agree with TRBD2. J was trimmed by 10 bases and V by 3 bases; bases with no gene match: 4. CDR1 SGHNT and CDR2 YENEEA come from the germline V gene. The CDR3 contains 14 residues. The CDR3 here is CASSLTSGSPEQFF. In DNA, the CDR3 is TGTGCCAGCAGCTTGACTAGCGGGAGTCCCGAGCAGTTCTTC.